This TCR beta chain is from a study of cytomegalovirus exposure and HLA in healthy donors. The CDR3 is made up of 13 amino acids. V was clipped by 0 bases and J by 10 bases; unmatched bases: 5. The germline V gene has CDR1 SNHLY and CDR2 FYNNEI. The PCR made use of 60 Vbeta and 13 Jbeta primers. Assay: immunoSEQ multiplex PCR; the TCRdb copy retains only in-frame clones and omits some. Of roughly 100,000 clones in the sample, approximately 76% were seen once. Study-wide results and limits: Among the most significant clusters, several appeared linked to common viral pathogens in a later analysis. A link between a missense DCLRE1C variant and TCR beta V- and J-gene trimming emerged from a later analysis. TCR beta chains associated with HLA were, in a later analysis, more clonally expanded than equally common others.

About this clone itself: The antigen is not known.

This receptor was taken from a woman between 18 and 29 years old in good health and CMV-seropositive. What was sequenced was PBMCs. V gene TRBV2 combines with J gene TRBJ1-1, with TRBD1 matching 7 bases. The CDR3 nucleotides read TGTGCCAGCAGTGAAGCGCCTGACAGGGCAGCTTTCTTT. This encodes CASSEAPDRAAFF.